These 2 T cell receptor beta chains were all obtained from the same sample, sequenced in a study of identifying expanded T cells in peripheral blood. Some clones are missing from TCRdb's copy, which holds only in-frame ones; the method was immunoSEQ multiplex PCR. The sample has fewer than 80,000 clones; approximately 82% are singletons. The specimen was blood. These receptors were taken from a person aged 18-69 years in good health.

The chain links TRBV5-1 to TRBJ2-1; 9 positions match TRBD1. Germline CDR1 is SGHRS and CDR2 is YFSETQ. CDR3 length: 17 residues. V lost 1 base to trimming and J lost 0 bases; unmatched junction nucleotides: 5. The CDR3 region is CASSLRGQGGSYNEQFF. DNA for the CDR3: TGCGCCAGCAGCTTGCGGGGACAGGGTGGCTCCTACAATGAGCAGTTCTTC.

The rearrangement uses TRBV4-1 and TRBJ2-7; 7 bases line up with TRBD2. The CDR3 consists of 14 residues. The V and J ends lost 0 bases and 1 base, in that order; junction bases with no gene match: 0. Looked up from germline, CDR1 is MGHRA and CDR2 is YSYEKL. CDR3 sequence reads: CASSQEGGSYEQYF. CDR3 DNA sequence: TGCGCCAGCAGCCAAGAGGGGGGGTCCTACGAGCAGTACTTC.